The sequence of this T cell receptor beta chain was determined in a study of T cells expressing NK-cell markers (dated by TCRdb to the early 2020s). In terms of the full investigation: In sorted CD3+CD56+NKG2C+, CD3+CD56+NKG2C- and CD3+CD56-NKG2C+ T-cell subsets from eight donors, TCR beta-chain repertoires were profiled. The study sequenced eight donors, all healthy volunteers chosen at random: three men and five women. Among the eight sequenced donors, only one was HCMV-seronegative, while the other seven were HCMV-seropositive. Illumina HiSeq 2000/2500, MiSeq or NextSeq was used to sequence libraries as 2 x 150 bp reads.

CDR3 length: 15 amino acids, cysteine to phenylalanine. DNA is not recorded here. Taken from the germline V gene, the CDR1 and CDR2 loops are MNHEY and SVGAGI. Overall results and qualifications from the work: In over 5 donors, the dominant CD3+CD56+NKG2C+ clonotypes were among the top 10 CD8+ clonotypes and accounted for roughly 1.0-8% of CD8+ T cells. Those dominant clonotypes were again the most abundant among CD3+CD56-NKG2C+ cells in several donors, at roughly 25-60.1%. Whether the expanded NKG2C-expressing T cell clones were specific for HCMV antigens remained unclear.

To note about this clonotype: Its antigen remains unidentified.

These reads were obtained on an Illumina HiSeq 2000. TCR beta cDNA libraries were prepared using 5'RACE template switching, which introduced a universal primer site and unique molecular identifiers. cDNA synthesis was primed from the TCR beta constant segment, followed by two successive PCR amplification steps. Concerning the study's data processing: MIGEC was used to demultiplex reads and group reads by UMI, and MiTCR was used to assemble and quantify clonotypes. Only TCR cDNA sequences supported by at least two reads were kept to exclude erroneous sequences. The tcR package was used for downstream repertoire analysis, and clonotypes were matched across fractions by CDR3 nucleotide sequence plus V segment. Antigen specificity was annotated against VDJdb with VDJmatch, allowing one amino acid substitution in CDR3. TCRdb reanalyzed the reads, keeping one entry per CDR3 protein sequence and omitting DNA. TCRdb assigned the V and J calls; the authors' analysis was not used. Per the sample table, the count is 350,000 to 500,000 distinct CDR3 sequences. About 7.3% of the sample is held by the ten biggest clonotypes.

HCMV-specific IgG was detected in serum with a commercial ELISA kit to determine HCMV serostatus. Ficoll density gradient centrifugation was used to isolate peripheral blood mononuclear cells from blood. The sequence derives from a woman between 18 and 70 years old in good health. Sequenced: blood T cells: a sorted CD56 or NKG2C T cell subset, CD4+ or CD8+ T cells, or bulk PBMC T cells (not recorded which). Recombination joined TRBV6-5 with TRBJ1-1. The CDR3 corresponds to CASSYSVHLNTEAFF.